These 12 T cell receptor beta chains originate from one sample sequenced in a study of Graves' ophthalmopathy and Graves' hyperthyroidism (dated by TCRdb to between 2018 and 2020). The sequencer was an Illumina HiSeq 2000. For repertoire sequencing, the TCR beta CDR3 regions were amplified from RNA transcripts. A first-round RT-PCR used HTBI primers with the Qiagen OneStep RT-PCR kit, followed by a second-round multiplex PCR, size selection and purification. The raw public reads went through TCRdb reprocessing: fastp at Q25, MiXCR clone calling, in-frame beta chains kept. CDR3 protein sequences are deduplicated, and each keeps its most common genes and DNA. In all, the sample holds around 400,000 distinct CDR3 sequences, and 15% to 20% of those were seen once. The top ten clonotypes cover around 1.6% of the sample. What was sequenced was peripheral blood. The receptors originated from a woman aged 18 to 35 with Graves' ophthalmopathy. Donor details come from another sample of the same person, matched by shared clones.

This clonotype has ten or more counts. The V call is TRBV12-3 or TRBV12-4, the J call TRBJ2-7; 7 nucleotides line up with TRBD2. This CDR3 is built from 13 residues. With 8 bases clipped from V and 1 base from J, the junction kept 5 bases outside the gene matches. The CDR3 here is CASRKAGSYEQYF. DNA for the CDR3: TGTGCCAGCCGCAAAGCGGGGTCCTACGAGCAGTACTTC.

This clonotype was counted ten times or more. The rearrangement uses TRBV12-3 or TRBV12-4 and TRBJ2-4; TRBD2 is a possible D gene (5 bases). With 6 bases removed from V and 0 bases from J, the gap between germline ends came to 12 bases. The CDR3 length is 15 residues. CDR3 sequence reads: CASSPPGLAKNIQYF. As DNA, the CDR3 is TGTGCCAGCAGCCCCCCAGGACTAGCCAAAAACATTCAGTACTTC.

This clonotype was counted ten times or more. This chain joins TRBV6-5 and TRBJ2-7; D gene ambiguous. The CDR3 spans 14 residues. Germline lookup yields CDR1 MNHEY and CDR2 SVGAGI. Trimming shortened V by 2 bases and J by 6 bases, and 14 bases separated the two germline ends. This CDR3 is CASSYRVLPPEQYF. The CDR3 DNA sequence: TGTGCCAGCAGTTACCGGGTGCTCCCCCCCGAGCAGTACTTC.

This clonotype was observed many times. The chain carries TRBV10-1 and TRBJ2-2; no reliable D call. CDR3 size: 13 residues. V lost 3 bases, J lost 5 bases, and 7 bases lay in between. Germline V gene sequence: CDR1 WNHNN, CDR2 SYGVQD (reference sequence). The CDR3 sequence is CASSEYPTGELFF. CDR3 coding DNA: TGCGCCAGCAGTGAATACCCGACCGGGGAGCTGTTTTTT.

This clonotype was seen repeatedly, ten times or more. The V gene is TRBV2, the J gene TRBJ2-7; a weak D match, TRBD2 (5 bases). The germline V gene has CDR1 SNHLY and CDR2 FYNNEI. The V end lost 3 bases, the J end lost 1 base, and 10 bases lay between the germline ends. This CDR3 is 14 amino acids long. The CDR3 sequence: CASSEDGGSYEQYF. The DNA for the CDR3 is TGTGCCAGCAGTGAGGACGGCGGGTCCTACGAGCAGTACTTC.

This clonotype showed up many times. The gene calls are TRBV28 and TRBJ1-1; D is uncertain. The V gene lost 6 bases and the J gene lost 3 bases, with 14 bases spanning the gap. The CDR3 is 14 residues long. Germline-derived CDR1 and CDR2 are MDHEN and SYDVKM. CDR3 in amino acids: CASRPNQYDTEAFF. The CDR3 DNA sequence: TGTGCCAGCAGACCCAACCAATACGACACTGAAGCTTTCTTT.

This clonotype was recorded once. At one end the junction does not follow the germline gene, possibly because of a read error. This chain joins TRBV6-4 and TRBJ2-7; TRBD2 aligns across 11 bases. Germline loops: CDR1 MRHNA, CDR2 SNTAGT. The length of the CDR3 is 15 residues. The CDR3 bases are TGTGCCAGCAGTTACTCGACGCTAGCGGGGGGCGAGCAGTACTTC. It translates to CASSYSTLAGGEQYF.

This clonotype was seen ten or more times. The DNA of the CDR3 is TGTGCCAGCAGTAACAGGGCGTCCTACACCGGGGAGCTGTTTTTT. Translated, it gives CASSNRASYTGELFF. The chain employs TRBV12-3 or TRBV12-4 and TRBJ2-2; D might be TRBD1 (6 bases). The CDR3 is 15 residues long. V lost 5 bases and J 3 bases, leaving 13 bases between the germline ends.

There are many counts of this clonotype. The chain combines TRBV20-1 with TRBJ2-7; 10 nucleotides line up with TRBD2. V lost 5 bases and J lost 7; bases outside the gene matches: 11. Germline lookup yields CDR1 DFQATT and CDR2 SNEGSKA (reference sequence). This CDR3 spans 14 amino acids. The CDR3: CSAESGRAWGEQYF. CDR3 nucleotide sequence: TGCAGTGCTGAAAGCGGGAGGGCTTGGGGGGAGCAGTACTTC.

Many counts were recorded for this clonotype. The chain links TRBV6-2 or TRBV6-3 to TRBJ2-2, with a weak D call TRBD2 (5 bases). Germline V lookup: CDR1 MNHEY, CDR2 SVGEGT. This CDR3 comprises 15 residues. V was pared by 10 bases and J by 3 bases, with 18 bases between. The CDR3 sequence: CATRGMKGYTGELFF. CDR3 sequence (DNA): TGTGCCACCCGAGGGATGAAGGGATACACCGGGGAGCTGTTTTTT.

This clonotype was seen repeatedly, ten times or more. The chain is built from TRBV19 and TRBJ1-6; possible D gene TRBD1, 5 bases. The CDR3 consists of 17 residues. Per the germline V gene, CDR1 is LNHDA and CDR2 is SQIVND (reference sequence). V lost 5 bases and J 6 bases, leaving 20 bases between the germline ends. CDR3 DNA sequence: TGTGCCAGTAGTTTCTCAACCGGGCCGAGGGGTAATTCACCCCTCCACTTT. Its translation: CASSFSTGPRGNSPLHF. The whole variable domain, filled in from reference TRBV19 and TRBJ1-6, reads DGGITQSPKYLFRKEGQNVTLSCEQNLNHDAMYWYRQDPGQGLRLIYYSQIVNDFQKGDIAEGYSVSREKKESFPLTVTSAQKNPTAFYLCASSFSTGPRGNSPLHFGNGTRLTVT.

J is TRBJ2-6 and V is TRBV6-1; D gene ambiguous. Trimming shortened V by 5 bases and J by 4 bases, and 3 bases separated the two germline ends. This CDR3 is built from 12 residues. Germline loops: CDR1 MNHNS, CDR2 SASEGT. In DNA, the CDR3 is TGTGCCAGCAGTAAGGGGGCCAACGTCCTGACTTTC. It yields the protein CASSKGANVLTF.